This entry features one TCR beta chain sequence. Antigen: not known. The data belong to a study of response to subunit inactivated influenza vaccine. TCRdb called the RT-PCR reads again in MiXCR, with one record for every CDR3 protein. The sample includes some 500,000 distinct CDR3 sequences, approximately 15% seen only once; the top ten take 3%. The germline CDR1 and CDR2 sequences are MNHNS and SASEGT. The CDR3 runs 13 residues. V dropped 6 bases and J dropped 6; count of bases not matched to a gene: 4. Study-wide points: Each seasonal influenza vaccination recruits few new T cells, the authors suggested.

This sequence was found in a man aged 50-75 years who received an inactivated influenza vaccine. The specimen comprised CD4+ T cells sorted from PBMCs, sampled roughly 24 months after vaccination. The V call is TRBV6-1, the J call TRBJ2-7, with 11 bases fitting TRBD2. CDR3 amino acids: CASRRLAGSEQYF. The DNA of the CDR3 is TGTGCCAGCAGGCGACTAGCGGGATCCGAGCAGTACTTC.